These 18 T cell receptor beta chains share one sample of origin, sequenced in a study of human T cells and chemical hapten exposure. The time point was: pre-sensitization, week 0. Treatment of the sample: therapeutic diphenylcyclopropenone sensitization with weekly scalp DPC. TCRdb called the RACE reads again in MiXCR, with one record for every CDR3 protein. The sample carries under 300,000 distinct CDR3 sequences, more than 6.5% recorded once. Sequenced material: whole blood, taken in connection with sensitization to the hapten diphenylcyclopropenone (DPC). The receptor set was obtained from a woman between 35 and 50 years old with alopecia areata. Some clones in this sample may be carry-over from other donors' samples.

The V call is TRBV30, the J call TRBJ2-6, with a possible D match to TRBD1 (6 bases). Per germline, CDR1 GTSNPN and CDR2 SVGIG (reference sequence). The length of the CDR3 is 15 residues. V was clipped by 7 bases and J by 1 base, with 14 bases between them. In DNA form, the CDR3 reads TGTGCCTCCTCGACAGGATCTTCTGGGGCCAACGTCCTGACTTTC. Translated, it gives CASSTGSSGANVLTF.

The table lists this clonotype with many counts. The chain combines TRBV12-5 with TRBJ2-1, with 10 bases identical to TRBD2. Germline V gene lookup returns CDR1 LGHNT and CDR2 FRNRAP. This CDR3 spans 17 amino acids. Trimming at V came to 3 bases and at J to 6 bases, leaving 11 bases not matched to a gene. In DNA, the CDR3 is TGTGCTAGTGGTTTCACCCATCTAGCGGGAGTTGTCAATGAGCAGTTCTTC. It is translated as CASGFTHLAGVVNEQFF.

This clonotype was counted a few times. The J gene is TRBJ1-2, the V gene TRBV7-2, with D unresolved. V lost 5 bases and J lost 10, with 14 bases in between. CDR1 SGHTA and CDR2 FQGNSA come from the germline V gene. This CDR3 is built from 12 residues. CDR3 sequence reads: CASSDGNWVYTF. CDR3 nucleotide sequence: TGTGCCAGCAGCGACGGTAATTGGGTCTACACCTTC.

This clonotype occurred many times. The gene calls are TRBV3-1 and TRBJ1-1; tentatively, D is TRBD1 (6 bases). Trimming removed 1 base from V and 4 bases from J, with 7 bases in between. The CDR3 runs 13 residues. In germline, CDR1 is LGHDT, CDR2 YNNKEL (reference sequence). The CDR3 DNA reads as TGTGCCAGCAGCCAAGGCAGGGGCACTGAAGCTTTCTTT. Protein product: CASSQGRGTEAFF.

This clonotype was recorded at least ten times. This chain uses TRBV6-5 with TRBJ1-1; TRBD1 matches 7 bases. After removal of 6 bases from V and 1 base from J, the junction contained 5 bases not matched to a gene. The CDR3 has 14 amino acids. In germline, CDR1 is MNHEY, CDR2 SVGAGI. This CDR3 reads CASSRTGQNTEAFF. Written as DNA, the CDR3 is TGTGCCAGCAGCAGGACAGGACAGAACACTGAAGCTTTCTTT.

This clonotype showed up many times. V usage is TRBV12-3 or TRBV12-4 and J usage is TRBJ1-5, with TRBD1 matching over 8 bases. Trimming took 5 bases from V and 3 from J; bases not matched to a gene: 9. The CDR3 is made up of 16 amino acids. CDR3 nucleotide sequence: TGTGCCAGCAGTCCACCTGGACAGGGTCCCAATCAGCCCCAGCATTTT. Encoded protein: CASSPPGQGPNQPQHF.

This clonotype was recorded many times. The V and J genes are TRBV7-2 and TRBJ1-6, with D unclear. Between the trimmed V and J ends, which lost 5 bases and 0 bases, there was a span of 5 bases. Germline CDR1 reads SGHTA; CDR2 reads FQGNSA. This CDR3 is built from 14 residues. The CDR3 DNA follows: TGTGCCAGCAGCCCATACTCCTATAATTCACCCCTCCACTTT. Its translation: CASSPYSYNSPLHF.

This clonotype has a handful of counts. The rearrangement links TRBV9 to TRBJ2-6, with 9 bases aligning to TRBD1. The ends lost 3 bases at V and 2 bases at J; junction bases unmatched: 9. Germline values: CDR1 SGDLS, CDR2 YYNGEE. This CDR3 spans 18 amino acids. CDR3 residues: CASSARDRVIPGANVLTF. The CDR3 coding sequence is TGTGCCAGCAGCGCCCGGGACAGGGTAATCCCTGGGGCCAACGTCCTGACTTTC.

The chain combines TRBV4-2 with TRBJ2-7; the D gene is possibly TRBD2 (6 bases). The CDR3 spans 15 residues. Germline V gives CDR1 LGHNA, CDR2 YNFKEQ. The germline V and J ends were trimmed by 1 base and 3 bases, with 13 bases remaining between them. The CDR3 nucleotides are TGTGCCAGCAGCCAAGTGAGGGAGGACTACTACGAGCAGTACTTC. This encodes CASSQVREDYYEQYF.

The CDR3: CASRETGELFF. For the CDR3, the DNA is TGCGCCAGCAGGGAGACCGGGGAGCTGTTTTTT. V is TRBV5-1 and J is TRBJ2-2, with unresolved D. This CDR3 is built from 11 residues. V was pared by 5 bases and J by 5 bases, with 4 bases between. Germline CDR1 and CDR2: SGHRS and YFSETQ. The variable domain in full, completed from reference TRBV5-1 and TRBJ2-2, reads KAGVTQTPRYLIKTRGQQVTLSCSPISGHRSVSWYQQTPGQGLQFLFEYFSETQRNKGNFPGRFSGRQFSNSRSEMNVSTLELGDSALYLCASRETGELFFGEGSRLTVL.

This clonotype has more than one count but fewer than ten. This chain uses TRBV28 with TRBJ1-6; 10 bases align to TRBD1. CDR1 and CDR2 from the germline V gene are MDHEN and SYDVKM. The CDR3 contains 14 residues. V was clipped by 6 bases and J by 8 bases; unmatched bases: 4. CDR3 amino acids: CASSSGTGDSPLHF. The CDR3 nucleotides are TGTGCCAGCAGCTCCGGGACAGGGGATTCACCCCTCCACTTT. The full variable domain, rest sourced from reference TRBV28 and TRBJ1-6, is DVKVTQSSRYLVKRTGEKVFLECVQDMDHENMFWYRQDPGLGLRLIYFSYDVKMKEKGDIPEGYSVSREKKERFSLILESASTNQTSMYLCASSSGTGDSPLHFGNGTRLTVT.

This clonotype was counted a few times. This sequence joins TRBV7-9 and TRBJ1-1; the match to TRBD1 covers 7 bases. The germline CDR1 and CDR2 sequences are SEHNR and FQNEAQ (reference sequence). Trimming cost V 7 bases and J 0 bases; bases outside gene matches: 8. The CDR3 runs to 15 residues. CDR3 DNA sequence: TGTGCCAGCATGGCACAGGGGAGCATGAACACTGAAGCTTTCTTT. This gives the protein CASMAQGSMNTEAFF. Together with reference TRBV7-9 and TRBJ1-1, the CDR3 gives the full variable domain: DTGVSQNPRHKITKRGQNVTFRCDPISEHNRLYWYRQTLGQGPEFLTYFQNEAQLEKSRLLSDRFSAERPKGSFSTLEIQRTEQGDSAMYLCASMAQGSMNTEAFFGQGTRLTVV.

This clonotype appeared many times. The CDR3 region has the DNA TGCAGCGTTGAAATCGGGACTAGTTTCAGGTCCTACAATGAGCAGTTCTTC. Translated: CSVEIGTSFRSYNEQFF. V usage is TRBV29-1 and J usage is TRBJ2-1; 8 nucleotides align to TRBD2. The V segment lost 2 bases and the J segment 1 base; nucleotides outside the gene matches: 10. Germline V gene lookup returns CDR1 SQVTM and CDR2 ANQGSEA. CDR3 length equals 17 residues.

The chain has TRBV7-3 and TRBJ1-3; tentative D call: TRBD1 (5 bases). V lost 5 bases to trimming and J lost 2 bases, with 16 bases between them. CDR1 SGHTA and CDR2 FQGTGA come from the germline V gene. This CDR3 has 16 residues. The CDR3 loop is CASSPSAGTAGNTIYF. The CDR3 bases are TGTGCCAGCAGCCCGTCGGCCGGGACGGCTGGAAACACCATATATTTT.

The rearrangement links TRBV6-1 to TRBJ1-5, with 10 bases lining up with TRBD1. This CDR3 has 16 residues. The V segment lost 5 bases and the J segment 11 bases; nucleotides outside the gene matches: 15. Per the germline V gene, CDR1 is MNHNS and CDR2 is SASEGT. CDR3: CASSSPGTGAAGAQHF. The CDR3 nucleotides are TGTGCCAGCAGTTCTCCCGGGACAGGGGCCGCCGGGGCCCAGCATTTT.

The chain recombines TRBV20-1 with TRBJ1-1, with a possible D match to TRBD1 (5 bases). V shed 6 bases and J shed 0 bases, with 14 bases lying between them. CDR3 length equals 14 residues. Germline CDR1 reads DFQATT; CDR2 reads SNEGSKA (reference sequence). This chain's CDR3 is CSAEIGTVNTEAFF. The CDR3 DNA is TGCAGTGCCGAAATCGGGACGGTGAACACTGAAGCTTTCTTT.

Only a few counts were recorded for this clonotype. The DNA of the CDR3 is TGTGCCAGCAGCTTAGGGGCCAGGCAGGCGCGACGTTTGGGGAACATTCAGTACTTC. It encodes CASSLGARQARRLGNIQYF. J is TRBJ2-4 and V is TRBV11-2; D uncertain. Trimming removed 1 base from V and 7 bases from J, with 26 bases in between. Germline lookup yields CDR1 SGHAT and CDR2 FQNNGV. This CDR3 contains 19 residues.

The J gene is TRBJ2-7, the V gene TRBV7-9, with D hard to call. There are 14 residues in the CDR3. V shed 3 bases and J shed 2 bases, with 11 bases lying between them. Germline V gene sequence: CDR1 SEHNR, CDR2 FQNEAQ (reference sequence). The CDR3 sequence: CASSLGLRPYEQYF. The CDR3 region has the DNA TGTGCCAGCAGCTTGGGCCTCCGACCCTACGAGCAGTACTTC.